This TCR beta chain was documented in a study of blood T cell repertoires in COVID-19. Per the authors' pipeline: Amplification from reference gene primers served as the basis for estimated nucleated cell counts. Clones were sequenced by immunoSEQ multiplex PCR, and TCRdb holds only the in-frame ones, with some missing. That table is the source of V, J and clone size, and D and trimming were worked out from the DNA. This sample has about 78,000 clones, with less than 90% found just once. Germline loops: CDR1 GTSNPN, CDR2 SVGIG (reference sequence). J lost 7 bases, V lost 6 bases, and 9 bases had no gene match. The CDR3 length is 13 residues.

The TCR comes from a man in his sixties with active or convalescent COVID-19. Sequenced sample: peripheral blood. The V gene is TRBV30, the J gene TRBJ1-5, with 7 bases that match TRBD1. The CDR3 sequence is CACSQGREQPQHF. CDR3 DNA: TGTGCCTGTTCACAGGGGCGTGAGCAGCCCCAGCATTTT.